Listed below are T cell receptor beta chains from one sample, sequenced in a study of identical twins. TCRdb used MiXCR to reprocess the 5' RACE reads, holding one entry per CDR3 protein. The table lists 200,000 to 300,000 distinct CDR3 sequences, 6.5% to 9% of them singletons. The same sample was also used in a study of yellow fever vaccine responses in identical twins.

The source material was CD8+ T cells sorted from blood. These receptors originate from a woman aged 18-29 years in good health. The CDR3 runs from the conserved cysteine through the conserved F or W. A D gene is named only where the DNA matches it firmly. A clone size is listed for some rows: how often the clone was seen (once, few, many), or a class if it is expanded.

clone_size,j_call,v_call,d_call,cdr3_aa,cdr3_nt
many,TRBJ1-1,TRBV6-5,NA,CASSYGENTEAFF,TGTGCCAGCAGTTACGGGGAGAACACTGAAGCTTTCTTT
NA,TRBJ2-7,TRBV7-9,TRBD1,CASSYGQGWDEQYF,TGTGCCAGCAGCTACGGACAGGGTTGGGACGAGCAGTACTTC
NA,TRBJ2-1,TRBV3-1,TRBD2,CASSPGGLVNEQFF,TGTGCCAGCAGCCCGGGGGGGCTTGTTAATGAGCAGTTCTTC
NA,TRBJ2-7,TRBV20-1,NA,CSARGRGGVGEYEQYF,TGCAGTGCTAGAGGGAGGGGTGGTGTGGGAGAGTACGAGCAGTACTTC
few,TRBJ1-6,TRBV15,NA,CATSRDGGVNNSPLHF,TGTGCCACCAGCAGAGATGGGGGCGTGAATAATTCACCCCTCCACTTT
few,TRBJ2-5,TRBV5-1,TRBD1,CASSWTGTEEETQYF,TGCGCCAGCAGCTGGACCGGGACAGAAGAAGAGACCCAGTACTTC
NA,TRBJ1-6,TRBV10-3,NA,CAISESGDRNSPLHF,TGTGCCATCAGTGAGTCTGGGGATAGGAATTCACCCCTCCACTTT
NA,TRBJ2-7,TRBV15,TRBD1,CATSGTVSYEQYF,TGTGCCACCTCCGGGACAGTATCTTACGAGCAGTACTTC
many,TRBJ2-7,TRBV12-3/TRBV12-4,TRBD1,CASSTGTDFYEQYF,TGTGCCAGCAGTACCGGGACAGACTTCTACGAGCAGTACTTC
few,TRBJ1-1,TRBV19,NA,CASSLNLGTEAFF,TGTGCCAGTAGCCTCAACCTGGGCACTGAAGCTTTCTTT
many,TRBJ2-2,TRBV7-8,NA,CASSLGVPGELFF,TGTGCCAGCAGCTTAGGAGTTCCCGGGGAGCTGTTTTTT
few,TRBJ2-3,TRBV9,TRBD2,CASSGAGALDTQYF,TGTGCCAGCTCAGGAGCGGGGGCTCTGGATACGCAGTATTTT
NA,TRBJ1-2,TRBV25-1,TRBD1,CASSDRGGAGYYGYTF,TGTGCCAGCAGTGACAGGGGGGGCGCGGGGTACTATGGCTACACCTTC
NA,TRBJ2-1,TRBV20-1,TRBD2,CSANDGSGEWDEQFF,TGCAGTGCTAACGACGGGAGCGGGGAATGGGATGAGCAGTTCTTC
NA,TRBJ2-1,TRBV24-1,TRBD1,CATSNQGTGALLNEQFF,TGTGCCACCAGTAACCAAGGGACAGGGGCCCTCCTCAATGAGCAGTTCTTC
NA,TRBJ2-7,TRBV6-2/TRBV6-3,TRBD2,CASRNLADEQYF,TGTGCCAGCAGAAATCTAGCGGACGAGCAGTACTTC
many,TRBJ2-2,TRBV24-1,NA,CATSPVNHKTVNTGELFF,TGTGCCACCAGTCCAGTGAACCATAAGACAGTCAACACCGGGGAGCTGTTTTTT
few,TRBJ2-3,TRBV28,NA,CASSFGGARTDTQYF,TGTGCCAGCAGTTTTGGCGGGGCACGCACAGATACGCAGTATTTT
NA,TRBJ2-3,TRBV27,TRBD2,CASSYRLAGAGDTQYF,TGTGCCAGCAGCTACCGACTAGCGGGGGCCGGGGATACGCAGTATTTT
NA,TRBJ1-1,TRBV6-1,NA,CASSDSEGTEAFF,TGTGCCAGCAGTGACAGTGAGGGGACTGAAGCTTTCTTT
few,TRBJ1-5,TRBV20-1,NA,CSARDGGQGSNQPQHF,TGCAGTGCTAGAGACGGTGGGCAGGGGAGCAATCAGCCCCAGCATTTT
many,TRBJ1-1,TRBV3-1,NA,CASSQEYVGAEAFF,TGTGCCAGCAGCCAAGAGTATGTGGGCGCTGAAGCTTTCTTT
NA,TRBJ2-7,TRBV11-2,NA,CASSPRMGESSYEQYF,TGTGCCAGCAGCCCCCGTATGGGGGAATCCTCCTACGAGCAGTACTTC
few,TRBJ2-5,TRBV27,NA,CASSFGRHQETQYF,TGTGCCAGCAGTTTTGGGAGACACCAAGAGACCCAGTACTTC
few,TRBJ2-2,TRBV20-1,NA,CSAPLANTGELFF,TGCAGTGCCCCACTAGCGAACACCGGGGAGCTGTTTTTT
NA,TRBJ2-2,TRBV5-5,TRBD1,CASSVGTVLSGELFF,TGTGCCAGCAGCGTCGGGACAGTTTTATCCGGGGAGCTGTTTTTT
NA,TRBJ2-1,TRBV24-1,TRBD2,CATSDAREFEQFF,TGTGCCACCAGTGATGCGCGGGAGTTTGAGCAGTTCTTC
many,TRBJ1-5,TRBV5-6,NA,CASSSLGQPQHF,TGTGCCAGCAGCTCCCTTGGTCAGCCCCAGCATTTT
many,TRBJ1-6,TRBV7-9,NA,CASSLQVLYNSPLHF,TGTGCCAGCAGCTTGCAGGTCCTCTACAATTCACCCCTCCACTTT
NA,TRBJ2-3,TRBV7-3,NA,CASSPAEAVNTDTQYF,TGTGCCAGCAGTCCGGCGGAAGCGGTAAACACAGATACGCAGTATTTT
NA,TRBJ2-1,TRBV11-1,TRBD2,CASSPSLMTGTSDYNEQFF,TGTGCCAGCAGCCCCAGCTTAATGACCGGGACTAGCGACTACAATGAGCAGTTCTTC
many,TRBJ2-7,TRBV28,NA,CASSPPLSNFSYEQYF,TGTGCCAGCAGTCCCCCTCTGTCAAACTTCTCCTACGAGCAGTACTTC
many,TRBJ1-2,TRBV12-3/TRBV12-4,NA,CASSLAGDYGYTF,TGTGCCAGCAGTTTGGCAGGGGACTATGGCTACACCTTC
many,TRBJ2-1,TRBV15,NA,CATSRDKRAGMLQNEQFF,TGTGCCACCAGCAGAGATAAGCGGGCGGGGATGCTACAGAATGAGCAGTTCTTC
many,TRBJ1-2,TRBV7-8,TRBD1,CASSLTPRDREYSGYTF,TGTGCCAGCAGCTTAACGCCCCGGGACAGGGAATATAGTGGCTACACCTTC
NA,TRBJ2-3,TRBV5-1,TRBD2,CASSLRSGSIADTQYF,TGCGCCAGCAGCCTGAGAAGCGGGAGTATAGCAGATACGCAGTATTTT
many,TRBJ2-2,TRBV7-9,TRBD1,CASSPRDRANTGELFF,TGTGCCAGCAGCCCCCGGGACAGAGCGAACACCGGGGAGCTGTTTTTT
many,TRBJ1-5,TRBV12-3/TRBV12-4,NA,CASSGEGFQPQHF,TGTGCCAGCAGTGGTGAGGGCTTTCAGCCCCAGCATTTT
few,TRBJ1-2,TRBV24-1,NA,CATSESSNYGYTF,TGTGCCACCAGTGAGAGCAGTAACTATGGCTACACCTTC
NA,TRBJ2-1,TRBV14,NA,CASSDSSEQFF,TGTGCCAGCAGCGACAGTAGTGAGCAGTTCTTC
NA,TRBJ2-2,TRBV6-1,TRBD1,CASKTGPRDTGELFF,TGTGCCAGCAAGACAGGGCCAAGGGACACCGGGGAGCTGTTTTTT
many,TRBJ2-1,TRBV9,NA,CASSVEDFGYNEQFF,TGTGCCAGCAGCGTAGAGGACTTCGGATACAATGAGCAGTTCTTC
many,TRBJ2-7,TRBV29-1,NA,CSVEVGVNDEQYF,TGCAGCGTTGAGGTAGGAGTCAATGACGAGCAGTACTTC
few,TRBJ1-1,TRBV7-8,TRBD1,CASSSADRVYFTGTEAFF,TGTGCCAGCAGCTCGGCCGACAGGGTCTATTTTACGGGCACTGAAGCTTTCTTT
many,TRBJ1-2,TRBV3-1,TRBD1,CASSPGQGVDGYTF,TGTGCCAGCAGCCCGGGACAGGGGGTGGATGGCTACACCTTC